The rows below give T cell receptor beta chains drawn from one sample of a study of blood T cells in healthy people across ages. TCRdb reprocessed the 5' RACE reads via MiXCR and lists one record per CDR3 protein. The sample includes approximately 800,000 distinct CDR3 sequences, about a quarter of them seen just once. These data are also associated with another study on T cells of mothers and their children.

Sequences were obtained from blood. Receptor source: a boy aged 5-17 years in good health. CDR3s include the opening cysteine and the closing phenylalanine or tryptophan. Each record gives: D gene, V gene, clone size, J gene, CDR3 protein, CDR3 DNA. The D gene is left open where the match is weak. Expanded clones are given a class, and other clones once, few, many or no size at all.

>-|TRBV20-1|few|TRBJ1-2
CSARAGEGYTF
TGCAGTGCTAGGGCAGGAGAGGGCTACACCTTC
>-|TRBV5-1|-|TRBJ1-6
CASSHGSPNHSPLHF
TGCGCCAGCAGCCATGGTTCCCCGAACCATTCACCCCTCCACTTT
>-|TRBV3-1|few|TRBJ2-7
CASSDIASYEQYF
TGTGCCAGCAGCGACATCGCCTCCTACGAGCAGTACTTC
>TRBD2|TRBV5-1|many|TRBJ2-5
CASSITSGQETQYF
TGCGCCAGCAGCATTACTAGCGGCCAAGAGACCCAGTACTTC
>-|TRBV12-3/TRBV12-4|-|TRBJ2-2
CASRRGMNTGELFF
TGTGCCAGCAGGAGGGGAATGAACACCGGGGAGCTGTTTTTT
>-|TRBV7-6|few|TRBJ2-3
CASSLGHDTQYF
TGTGCCAGCAGCTTGGGACACGATACGCAGTATTTT
>-|TRBV3-1|-|TRBJ1-4
CASSQGSATNVKLFF
TGTGCCAGCAGCCAGGGGTCTGCAACTAATGTAAAACTGTTTTTT
>-|TRBV3-1|-|TRBJ1-4
CASTSGRATNEKLFF
TGTGCCAGCACTTCAGGACGGGCAACTAATGAAAAACTGTTTTTT
>TRBD2|TRBV6-4|few|TRBJ2-1
CASSDGGAGGRGQFF
TGTGCCAGCAGTGACGGAGGAGCGGGGGGGCGTGGGCAGTTCTTC
>-|TRBV5-1|-|TRBJ2-5
CASSLGEGPPVRETQYF
TGCGCCAGCAGCTTGGGGGAAGGGCCCCCGGTGAGGGAGACCCAGTACTTC
>-|TRBV6-5|-|TRBJ2-7
CASRYLQGSYEQYF
TGTGCCAGCAGGTACCTCCAGGGGAGCTACGAGCAGTACTTC
>-|TRBV7-2|-|TRBJ2-7
CASSLVSWSEQYF
TGTGCCAGCAGCTTAGTTTCGTGGAGTGAGCAGTACTTC
>-|TRBV12-3/TRBV12-4|few|TRBJ1-2
CASSFSGYYGYTF
TGTGCCAGCAGTTTTTCAGGGTACTATGGCTACACCTTC
>-|TRBV9|-|TRBJ2-5
CASSVGLGSETQYF
TGTGCCAGCAGCGTAGGGTTGGGGTCGGAGACCCAGTACTTC
>TRBD1|TRBV7-9|once|TRBJ1-2
CASSYGTGTSYGCTF
TGTGCCAGCAGCTATGGGACAGGGACGTCCTATGGCTGCACCTTC
>-|TRBV3-1|few|TRBJ2-1
CASRGTPGDELSYNEQFF
TGTGCCAGCAGAGGCACCCCGGGGGATGAACTCTCCTACAATGAGCAGTTCTTC
>-|TRBV7-2|few|TRBJ1-2
CASSRGEGNGYTF
TGTGCCAGCAGTAGGGGAGAGGGAAATGGCTACACCTTC
>TRBD1|TRBV4-1|few|TRBJ2-3
CASSRGDRGTDTQYF
TGCGCCAGCAGCCGCGGAGACAGGGGCACAGATACGCAGTATTTT
>-|TRBV2|-|TRBJ1-1
CASRKPDSPGGAFF
TGTGCCAGCCGAAAACCCGACAGCCCCGGAGGAGCTTTCTTT
>TRBD2|TRBV27|once|TRBJ2-3
CASSPAGGPADTQYF
TGTGCCAGCAGTCCCGCGGGGGGGCCGGCAGATACGCAGTATTTT
>TRBD2|TRBV29-1|-|TRBJ2-1
CSVGLAGGQFF
TGCAGCGTCGGACTAGCGGGAGGGCAGTTCTTC
>TRBD1|TRBV5-1|few|TRBJ1-1
CASSLGGGQGSTEAFF
TGCGCCAGCAGCTTGGGAGGGGGACAGGGAAGCACTGAAGCTTTCTTT
>-|TRBV5-4|few|TRBJ1-2
CASSPRGQGSVYGYTF
TGTGCCAGCAGCCCCCGCGGGCAGGGGAGTGTTTATGGCTACACCTTC
>-|TRBV19|few|TRBJ1-5
CASSTRDQSNQPQHF
TGTGCCAGTAGTACTAGGGATCAGAGCAATCAGCCCCAGCATTTT
>-|TRBV2|-|TRBJ2-5
CASSEMAQETQYF
TGTGCCAGCAGTGAGATGGCTCAAGAGACCCAGTACTTC